One and the same sample provided the 15 T cell receptor beta chains below, sequenced in a study of molecular identifiers for immune sequencing clone quantification. TCRdb re-derived calls from the PCR reads in MiXCR, one entry per CDR3 protein. The sample yields some 580,000 distinct CDR3 sequences, about 25% seen once. What was sequenced was naive CD8+ T cells from blood, with Jurkat cell RNA spiked in. Subset: FACS-sorted CD8+CD4-CCR7+CD45RA+ naive T cells. The receptors shown here come from a human donor in good health. Some libraries in this study had Jurkat cell RNA spiked in.

This clonotype was seen only a few times. The chain is built from TRBV20-1 and TRBJ2-7, with TRBD1 matching over 9 bases. The CDR3 contains 15 residues. CDR1 is DFQATT, CDR2 SNEGSKA, per germline (reference sequence). V lost 1 base to trimming and J lost 6 bases; unmatched junction nucleotides: 10. DNA of the CDR3: TGCAGTGCTAGAGCGGCCGGGACAGGGTCTGGCGAGCAGTACTTC. It specifies CSARAAGTGSGEQYF.

Ten or more counts support this clonotype. The rearrangement links TRBV7-9 to TRBJ2-3; 11 nucleotides agree with TRBD2. Looked up from germline, CDR1 is SEHNR and CDR2 is FQNEAQ (reference sequence). The ends lost 1 base at V and 2 bases at J; junction bases unmatched: 5. CDR3 length: 17 residues. The CDR3 spells CASSLDGLAGSTDTQYF. The CDR3 bases are TGTGCCAGCAGCTTAGACGGACTAGCGGGCTCCACAGATACGCAGTATTTT.

A remark on this clonotype: Lacking the conserved final phenylalanine or tryptophan, this CDR3 likely reflects a read error. The chain employs TRBV9 and TRBJ1-1, with D unresolved. This CDR3 spans 13 amino acids. V lost 0 bases and J 4 bases, leaving 7 bases between the germline ends. The germline gives CDR1 SGDLS, CDR2 YYNGEE. CDR3 amino acids: CASSVGVSTEAFS. CDR3 bases: TGTGCCAGCAGCGTAGGGGTGAGCACTGAAGCTTTCTCT.

This clonotype was detected ten times or more. J is TRBJ2-7 and V is TRBV5-1; a possible D gene is TRBD2 (6 bases). CDR3 length: 11 residues. CDR1 is SGHRS, CDR2 YFSETQ, per germline. V shed 6 bases and J shed 5 bases, with 9 bases lying between them. Here the CDR3 DNA reads TGCGCCAGCATCGGGGGTGACGAGCAGTACTTC. Translated: CASIGGDEQYF.

The V gene is TRBV20-1, the J gene TRBJ2-5; 8 positions agree with TRBD1. Trimming cost V 4 bases and J 4 bases; bases outside gene matches: 11. In germline, CDR1 is DFQATT, CDR2 SNEGSKA (reference sequence). The CDR3 consists of 15 residues. CDR3 residues: CSATKTGVEGETQYF. DNA of the CDR3: TGCAGTGCTACGAAGACAGGGGTAGAGGGAGAGACCCAGTACTTC.

Ten or more counts support this clonotype. The rearrangement links TRBV10-1 to TRBJ2-5, with TRBD1 as a possible D gene (6 bases). The CDR3 has 14 residues. Germline CDR1 is WNHNN and CDR2 is SYGVQD (reference sequence). Trimming took off 0 bases at V and 5 bases at J, with 10 bases between the two ends. CDR3 protein: CASSESTGTETQYF. In nucleotides, the CDR3 is TGCGCCAGCAGTGAGTCTACAGGGACCGAGACCCAGTACTTC.

This clonotype was observed at least ten times. The chain is built from TRBV6-5 and TRBJ2-7; 8 bases align to TRBD2. Looked up from germline, CDR1 is MNHEY and CDR2 is SVGAGI. V lost 8 bases and J lost 7; bases outside the gene matches: 7. There are 12 residues in the CDR3. CDR3 in DNA: TGTGCCAGCTCCGGGGGGGCGGGTGAGCAGTACTTC. It codes for CASSGGAGEQYF.

This clonotype came up many times. This sequence joins TRBV4-3 and TRBJ2-7; perhaps TRBD2 as D (6 bases). The CDR3 covers 14 residues. V was pared by 0 bases and J by 4 bases, with 10 bases between. In germline, CDR1 is LGHNA, CDR2 YSLEER. The CDR3 protein is CASSQEDRGYEQYF. CDR3 nucleotides: TGCGCCAGCAGCCAAGAAGACCGGGGGTACGAGCAGTACTTC.

This clonotype was seen only once. A read error may explain this, as a much larger clone is one base away. This CDR3 fails to terminate in the conserved phenylalanine or tryptophan, so it likely reflects a read error. The J gene is TRBJ1-1, the V gene TRBV9; D unclear. The CDR3 has 14 amino acids. V was trimmed by 0 bases and J by 0 bases, leaving 6 bases between them. Per the germline V gene, CDR1 is SGDLS and CDR2 is YYNGEE. Written as DNA, the CDR3 is TGTGCCAGCAGCGTAGACAGAGTGAACACTGAAGCTTTCTAT. It encodes CASSVDRVNTEAFY.

There are many counts of this clonotype. This rearrangement joins TRBV6-1 to TRBJ1-5; D may be TRBD1 (5 bases). The V and J ends lost 3 bases and 2 bases respectively, with 11 bases between them. The CDR3 runs to 15 residues. Germline V gene lookup returns CDR1 MNHNS and CDR2 SASEGT. CDR3 sequence (DNA): TGTGCCAGCAGTGACCGGGGCATGGGCAATCAGCCCCAGCATTTT. Translating it yields CASSDRGMGNQPQHF.

There are a few counts of this clonotype. The rearrangement joins TRBV7-9 to TRBJ2-4; maybe TRBD2 (5 bases). Trimming removed 6 bases from V and 3 bases from J, with 15 bases in between. The CDR3 covers 15 residues. Germline values: CDR1 SEHNR, CDR2 FQNEAQ (reference sequence). CDR3 nucleotide sequence: TGTGCCAGCAGTCACCGGGAAGCACTCAAAAACATTCAGTACTTC. Its translation is CASSHREALKNIQYF.

Notes on this clonotype: A read error may explain this, as a much larger clone is one base away. The chain couples TRBV29-1 to TRBJ1-2, with D possibly TRBD1 on 5 matching bases. The CDR3 is made up of 12 amino acids. Germline V gene data show CDR1 as SQVTM and CDR2 as ANQGSEA. Between the trimmed V and J ends, which lost 7 bases and 4 bases, there was a span of 13 bases. CDR3 loop: CSARRGAYGYTF. CDR3 DNA: TGCAGCGCAAGACGGGGCGCCTATGGCTACACCTTC.

This clonotype was seen repeatedly, ten times or more. The V call is TRBV6-2 or TRBV6-3, the J call TRBJ2-3, with D unresolved. The germline V and J ends were trimmed by 6 bases and 6 bases, with 10 bases remaining between them. This CDR3 is 12 amino acids long. Germline V gene data show CDR1 as MNHEY and CDR2 as SVGEGT. CDR3 nucleotides: TGTGCCAGCAGGACACTGGGGGATACGCAGTATTTT. This translates into CASRTLGDTQYF.

With respect to this clonotype: A much bigger clone sits one base away, suggesting this may be a read error. The chain uses TRBV7-9 and TRBJ1-2, with no clear D. CDR3 length: 14 residues. Germline CDR1 reads SEHNR; CDR2 reads FQNEAQ (reference sequence). CDR3 sequence reads: CASSFEGVSYGHTF. The CDR3 nucleotides read TGTGCCAGCAGCTTCGAGGGTGTAAGCTATGGCCACACCTTC.

This chain joins TRBV27 and TRBJ2-1; TRBD2 agrees at 9 bases. With V trimmed by 4 bases and J by 4 bases, 8 bases remained unmatched. In germline, CDR1 is MNHEY, CDR2 SMNVEV (reference sequence). The CDR3 spans 16 residues. CDR3 sequence reads: CASSSPLAGPYNEQFF. The CDR3 DNA reads as TGTGCCAGCAGTTCCCCTCTAGCGGGACCTTACAATGAGCAGTTCTTC.